This passage covers 13 T cell receptor beta chains from one sample sequenced in a study of cytomegalovirus exposure and HLA in healthy donors. PCR was performed using 60 Vbeta and 13 Jbeta primers. Using immunoSEQ multiplex PCR, the repertoire was profiled, and TCRdb retains in-frame clones only, with some absent. This table holds about 130,000 clones, roughly four fifths found once. Specimen: PBMCs. These receptors all come from a woman between 45 and 60 years old in good health and CMV-seronegative.

The CDR3 nucleotides read TGCAGCGCAATGGGGGGGAGGTTGAGCTTGAACACTGAAGCTTTCTTT. Translation gives CSAMGGRLSLNTEAFF. This chain links TRBV29-1 with TRBJ1-1; a weak D match, TRBD1 (5 bases). Between the trimmed V and J ends, which lost 7 bases and 0 bases, there was a span of 21 bases. The CDR3 length is 16 residues. CDR1 is SQVTM, CDR2 ANQGSEA, per germline.

CDR3 in amino acids: CASSLGGLSLETQYF. DNA for the CDR3: TGTGCCAGCAGCTTGGGGGGGCTTAGTTTGGAGACCCAGTACTTC. The chain has TRBV5-4 and TRBJ2-5, with D possibly being TRBD1 (6 bases). V was clipped by 0 bases and J by 5 bases, with 14 bases between them. The CDR3 has 15 amino acids. Germline values: CDR1 SGHNT, CDR2 YYREEE (reference sequence). The complete variable domain, with remaining parts taken from reference TRBV5-4 and TRBJ2-5, reads ETGVTQSPTHLIKTRGQQVTLRCSSQSGHNTVSWYQQALGQGPQFIFQYYREEENGRGNFPPRFSGLQFPNYSSELNVNALELDDSALYLCASSLGGLSLETQYFGPGTRLLVL.

The V gene is TRBV19, the J gene TRBJ2-3; 8 nucleotides agree with TRBD1. Trimming took 6 bases from V and 4 from J; bases not matched to a gene: 12. The germline V gene encodes CDR1 LNHDA and CDR2 SQIVND (reference sequence). The CDR3 has 16 residues. DNA of the CDR3: TGTGCCAGTAGCCGACCCCCGACAGGGGTGGCAGATACGCAGTATTTT. Protein: CASSRPPTGVADTQYF.

Only a few counts were recorded for this clone. The chain uses TRBV18 and TRBJ1-4; 7 bases align to TRBD1. There are 17 residues in the CDR3. The ends lost 3 bases at V and 5 bases at J; junction bases unmatched: 12. Germline-derived CDR1 and CDR2 are KGHSH and LQKENI. The CDR3 coding sequence is TGTGCCAGCTCACCCCTGATCCTGGGGACAGCAAATGAAAAACTGTTTTTT. This gives the protein CASSPLILGTANEKLFF.

The genes are TRBV4-1 and TRBJ1-6; 7 nucleotides line up with TRBD1. V trimming: 4 bases; J trimming: 5 bases; junction bases outside the gene matches: 5. This CDR3 has 15 amino acids. The germline gives CDR1 MGHRA, CDR2 YSYEKL. CDR3 bases: TGCGCCAGCAGCCTTATCGACAGGGATAATTCACCCCTCCACTTT. Amino acids: CASSLIDRDNSPLHF.

This clone is categorized as medium-sized. J is TRBJ2-7 and V is TRBV4-3; 8 bases match TRBD2. Germline trimming cut 4 bases from V and 6 bases from J; bases unmatched to any gene: 17. The germline V gene has CDR1 LGHNA and CDR2 YSLEER. The CDR3 is 17 residues long. The CDR3 DNA reads as TGCGCCAGCAGCCCGAAGGAAACCGGGACTAGTACATCCGAGCAGTACTTC. This encodes CASSPKETGTSTSEQYF.

This clone was detected a few times. The chain employs TRBV5-4 and TRBJ1-1; the D is unclear. CDR1 is SGHNT, CDR2 YYREEE, per germline (reference sequence). V was trimmed by 0 bases and J by 0 bases, leaving 6 bases between them. The length of the CDR3 is 14 residues. This chain's CDR3 is CASSLGGMNTEAFF. The CDR3 nucleotides read TGTGCCAGCAGCTTGGGCGGGATGAACACTGAAGCTTTCTTT.

A remark on this clone: Sequence at one end of the junction differs from germline and may be a read error. The CDR3 nucleotides are TGTGCCAGCCCCGGCGGGGGCACCAACTATGGCTACCCCTTC. Its protein is CASPGGGTNYGYPF. This chain uses TRBV19 with TRBJ1-2; maybe TRBD1 (6 bases). The CDR3 extends over 14 amino acids. The germline V gene encodes CDR1 LNHDA and CDR2 SQIVND (reference sequence).

This chain uses TRBV25-1 with TRBJ2-1; 9 nucleotides align to TRBD2. This CDR3 contains 14 residues. With 4 bases clipped from V and 5 bases from J, the junction kept 3 bases outside the gene matches. Germline V gene data show CDR1 as MGHDK and CDR2 as SYGVNS. The CDR3 spells CASSGTSEHNEQFF. CDR3 bases: TGTGCCAGCAGTGGGACTAGCGAACACAATGAGCAGTTCTTC.

CDR3: CASSVSEQYF. DNA for the CDR3: TGTGCCAGCAGTGTTAGCGAGCAGTACTTC. The chain couples TRBV2 to TRBJ2-7, with D hard to call. CDR1 and CDR2 from the germline V gene are SNHLY and FYNNEI. V was shortened by 4 bases and J by 6 bases, with 4 bases between the two germline ends. This CDR3 has 10 residues.

The chain is built from TRBV9 and TRBJ1-1; TRBD1 might be the D (6 bases). Trimming took 3 bases from V and 7 from J, leaving 13 bases between them. There are 13 residues in the CDR3. Germline V gene data show CDR1 as SGDLS and CDR2 as YYNGEE. The CDR3 region is CASSGGGGLEAFF. The CDR3 region has the DNA TGTGCCAGCAGCGGTGGGGGGGGCCTTGAAGCTTTCTTT.

The CDR3 region is CASSLGQGATEAFF. In DNA, the CDR3 is TGTGCCAGCAGTCTAGGACAGGGAGCAACTGAAGCTTTCTTT. This chain connects TRBV6-6 to TRBJ1-1; 8 bases agree with TRBD1. The J segment lost 5 bases and the V segment lost 5 bases, leaving 7 bases of the junction unmatched. The length of the CDR3 is 14 residues. Germline CDR1 and CDR2: MNHNY and SVGAGI (reference sequence).

The rearrangement joins TRBV6-4 to TRBJ1-2; 10 bases agree with TRBD1. The germline CDR1 and CDR2 sequences are MRHNA and SNTAGT. J gave up 6 bases and V 3 bases, and 7 bases lay outside the gene matches. This CDR3 has 15 amino acids. The CDR3 DNA reads as TGTGCCAGCAGTGAGTACGCGGGACAGGGGAATGGCTACACCTTC. Translation gives CASSEYAGQGNGYTF.